These 29 T cell receptor beta chains were sequenced from one sample in a study of graft-versus-host responses after intestinal transplantation. Their antigens remain unidentified. TCRdb keeps only in-frame clones here, not all; method: immunoSEQ multiplex PCR. The sample has roughly 100,000 clones; approximately 93% are singletons. The specimen was unstimulated CD8+ T cells sorted from spleen or lymph node cells, collected before intestinal transplant. These receptors came from a human donor who received an intestinal transplant.

The CDR3 sequence is CASSPGTANEKLFF. CDR3 DNA sequence: TGTGCCAGCAGCCCCGGGACAGCGAATGAAAAACTGTTTTTT. The chain recombines TRBV7-9 with TRBJ1-4; TRBD1 aligns across 7 bases. From germline, CDR1 is SEHNR and CDR2 FQNEAQ (reference sequence). V shed 5 bases, J shed 5 bases, and the junction held 5 bases outside the gene matches. The CDR3 runs 14 residues. The whole variable domain, remainder taken from reference TRBV7-9 and TRBJ1-4, is DTGVSQNPRHKITKRGQNVTFRCDPISEHNRLYWYRQTLGQGPEFLTYFQNEAQLEKSRLLSDRFSAERPKGSFSTLEIQRTEQGDSAMYLCASSPGTANEKLFFGSGTQLSVL.

The chain recombines TRBV7-6 with TRBJ2-7; possibly TRBD1 for D (6 bases). This CDR3 is 14 amino acids long. V was pared by 5 bases and J by 4 bases, with 15 bases between. Per the germline V gene, CDR1 is SGHVS and CDR2 is FNYEAQ. Here the CDR3 DNA reads TGTGCCAGCAGCCAGACCGGGACACCTTACGAGCAGTACTTC. It is translated as CASSQTGTPYEQYF.

This clone was seen a single time. The rearrangement links TRBV2 to TRBJ2-1, with TRBD1 matching over 7 bases. The CDR3 is 12 amino acids. From germline, CDR1 is SNHLY and CDR2 FYNNEI. Unmatched junction bases numbered 6, after V lost 6 bases and J lost 10 bases. The CDR3 coding sequence is TGTGCCAGCAGCGAGACAGGGCACGAGCAGTTCTTC. This sequence encodes CASSETGHEQFF.

This sequence joins TRBV2 and TRBJ2-3; tentatively, D is TRBD2 (5 bases). The germline V gene encodes CDR1 SNHLY and CDR2 FYNNEI. Trimming stripped 8 bases from V and 3 bases from J, with 15 bases between. The CDR3 totals 14 residues. In DNA form, the CDR3 reads TGTGCCAGCGTCAACGGGGTAGTAACAGATACGCAGTATTTT. Protein sequence: CASVNGVVTDTQYF. Looking up the rest from reference TRBV2 and TRBJ2-3 gives the full variable domain: EPEVTQTPSHQVTQMGQEVILRCVPISNHLYFYWYRQILGQKVEFLVSFYNNEISEKSEIFDDQFSVERPDGSNFTLKIRSTKLEDSAMYFCASVNGVVTDTQYFGPGTRLTVL.

A single count supports this clone. V gene TRBV29-1 combines with J gene TRBJ1-1, with a weak D call TRBD1 (5 bases). The CDR3 has 11 residues. Trimming shortened V by 6 bases and J by 7 bases, and 12 bases separated the two germline ends. CDR1 is SQVTM, CDR2 ANQGSEA, per germline. The CDR3 coding sequence is TGCAGCGTGGGGGGAGGGTTTGAAGCTTTCTTT. This codes for CSVGGGFEAFF.

The chain has TRBV28 and TRBJ2-5; the match to TRBD2 covers 8 bases. TRBJ2-7 matches the DNA end more closely, so the J call is doubtful. CDR1 is MDHEN, CDR2 SYDVKM, per germline. This CDR3 has 13 residues. CDR3 coding DNA: TGTGCCAGCTGTAGCGGGGCGCCATACGAGCAGTACTTC. It specifies CASCSGAPYEQYF.

The CDR3 here is CASSSGANEQFF. DNA of the CDR3: TGTGCCAGCAGTTCGGGGGCGAATGAGCAGTTCTTC. The V and J genes are TRBV27 and TRBJ2-1, with D perhaps being TRBD1 or TRBD2 (6 bases each). The CDR3 extends over 12 amino acids. Germline V gene lookup returns CDR1 MNHEY and CDR2 SMNVEV (reference sequence). The V end was cut by 4 bases, the J end by 7 bases, with 8 bases between.

V usage is TRBV7-6 and J usage is TRBJ2-3; 9 bases match TRBD2. This CDR3 has 13 amino acids. J lost 10 bases, V lost 8 bases, and 10 bases had no gene match. Germline assignment: CDR1 SGHVS and CDR2 FNYEAQ. In DNA form, the CDR3 reads TGTGCCAGCCGGCGGGGGGGGATCGGGGCGCAGTATTTT. Its protein product is CASRRGGIGAQYF.

This rearrangement joins TRBV6-5 to TRBJ1-2; D gene unclear. Germline V gives CDR1 MNHEY, CDR2 SVGAGI. The CDR3 length is 15 residues. V dropped 10 bases and J dropped 4 bases, with 22 bases sitting between them. In DNA, the CDR3 is TGTGCCACCCTGGGTAGGACTATGTTCCTCTATGGCTACACCTTC. As protein: CATLGRTMFLYGYTF.

The rearrangement links TRBV5-1 to TRBJ2-5; D might be TRBD1 (6 bases). The CDR3 runs 15 residues. CDR1 and CDR2 from the germline V gene are SGHRS and YFSETQ. V dropped 0 bases and J dropped 0 bases, with 9 bases sitting between them. CDR3 nucleotides: TGCGCCAGCAGCTTGGAGGGGGTGTACCAAGAGACCCAGTACTTC. It translates to CASSLEGVYQETQYF.

The chain couples TRBV30 to TRBJ1-1; D perhaps matches TRBD1 (6 bases). Trimming took off 2 bases at V and 5 bases at J, with 15 bases between the two ends. The CDR3 extends over 14 amino acids. Germline assignment: CDR1 GTSNPN and CDR2 SVGIG (reference sequence). The chain's CDR3 is CAWSSGARGTEAFF. CDR3 bases: TGTGCCTGGAGTTCGGGGGCGCGGGGAACTGAAGCTTTCTTT.

This chain uses TRBV7-8 with TRBJ1-1; D unclear. Trimming shortened V by 4 bases and J by 3 bases, and 24 bases separated the two germline ends. CDR3 length: 18 amino acids. Per germline, CDR1 SGHVS and CDR2 FQNEAQ. CDR3 DNA: TGTGCCAGCAGCTACACCATGGGGAAGGATGTGGCCGACACTGAAGCTTTCTTT. Its protein is CASSYTMGKDVADTEAFF. Full variable domain (outside the CDR3, taken from reference TRBV7-8 and TRBJ1-1): GAGVSQSPRYKVAKRGQDVALRCDPISGHVSLFWYQQALGQGPEFLTYFQNEAQLDKSGLPSDRFFAERPEGSVSTLKIQRTQQEDSAVYLCASSYTMGKDVADTEAFFGQGTRLTVV.

The V and J genes are TRBV13 and TRBJ2-7; 7 nucleotides agree with TRBD1. This CDR3 is 15 amino acids long. V trimming: 5 bases; J trimming: 0 bases; junction bases outside the gene matches: 7. The germline V gene has CDR1 PRHDT and CDR2 FYEKMQ (reference sequence). CDR3 amino acids: CASSPWDSSSYEQYF. The CDR3 bases are TGTGCCAGCAGCCCCTGGGACAGTAGCTCCTACGAGCAGTACTTC. Supplemented by reference TRBV13 and TRBJ2-7, the full variable domain reads AAGVIQSPRHLIKEKRETATLKCYPIPRHDTVYWYQQGPGQDPQFLISFYEKMQSDKGSIPDRFSAQQFSDYHSELNMSSLELGDSALYFCASSPWDSSSYEQYFGPGTRLTVT.

This rearrangement joins TRBV6-5 to TRBJ2-1; TRBD2 matches 8 bases. This CDR3 contains 13 residues. V shed 8 bases and J 4 bases; nucleotides not matched to a gene: 4. Germline-derived CDR1 and CDR2 are MNHEY and SVGAGI. CDR3: CASAGGPYNEQFF. As DNA, the CDR3 is TGTGCCAGCGCGGGGGGCCCTTACAATGAGCAGTTCTTC.

The chain combines TRBV10-2 with TRBJ2-7; D not certain. Germline CDR1 WSHSY, CDR2 SAAADI. This CDR3 comprises 15 residues. Trimming cost V 3 bases and J 5 bases, with 17 bases left between them. The CDR3 is CASSDRPVGFHEQYF. CDR3 bases: TGCGCCAGCAGTGATAGGCCAGTCGGGTTCCACGAGCAGTACTTC.

This chain connects TRBV6-5 to TRBJ1-1; a weak D match, TRBD1 (5 bases). Trimming removed 6 bases at V and 6 bases at J, with 20 bases between. Germline V gene lookup returns CDR1 MNHEY and CDR2 SVGAGI. The CDR3 is 15 amino acids. CDR3 DNA sequence: TGTGCCAGCAGCACCCTTCGGGGGGATCTCTCTGAAGCTTTCTTT. It encodes CASSTLRGDLSEAFF.

The count of this clone is one. J is TRBJ2-4 and V is TRBV7-9, with D possibly matching TRBD1 (5 bases). V dropped 4 bases and J dropped 3 bases, with 13 bases sitting between them. Germline assignment: CDR1 SEHNR and CDR2 FQNEAQ (reference sequence). This CDR3 has 15 residues. DNA for the CDR3: TGTGCCAGCAGCTCCCAGGGCGAGCACAAAAACATTCAGTACTTC. Residues: CASSSQGEHKNIQYF. Together with reference TRBV7-9 and TRBJ2-4, the CDR3 gives the full variable domain: DTGVSQNPRHKITKRGQNVTFRCDPISEHNRLYWYRQTLGQGPEFLTYFQNEAQLEKSRLLSDRFSAERPKGSFSTLEIQRTEQGDSAMYLCASSSQGEHKNIQYFGAGTRLSVL.

J is TRBJ2-7 and V is TRBV4-1, with D perhaps assigned TRBD1 or TRBD2 (5 bases each). The CDR3 loop spans 11 amino acids. Germline loops: CDR1 MGHRA, CDR2 YSYEKL. The ends were cut back, 6 bases at V and 7 bases at J, with 10 bases in the middle. The CDR3 DNA is TGCGCCAGCAGTTGGGGGTTTGAGCAGTACTTC. This codes for CASSWGFEQYF.

The rearrangement joins TRBV18 to TRBJ2-7, with D hard to call. Looked up from germline, CDR1 is KGHSH and CDR2 is LQKENI. The germline V and J ends were trimmed by 3 bases and 3 bases, with 9 bases remaining between them. The CDR3 is 13 residues long. As DNA, the CDR3 is TGTGCCAGCTCACCCCCCCGAAACTACGAGCAGTACTTC. Its translation is CASSPPRNYEQYF.

V gene TRBV27 combines with J gene TRBJ1-1, with D possibly being TRBD1 (5 bases). Germline CDR1 is MNHEY and CDR2 is SMNVEV (reference sequence). V lost 6 bases and J lost 0, with 8 bases in between. This CDR3 spans 13 amino acids. CDR3 DNA sequence: TGTGCCAGCAGCAACAGGATGAACACTGAAGCTTTCTTT. Its translation is CASSNRMNTEAFF.

J is TRBJ2-7 and V is TRBV5-1, with 8 bases matching TRBD2. This CDR3 spans 15 amino acids. V shed 0 bases and J 3 bases; nucleotides not matched to a gene: 5. Per the germline V gene, CDR1 is SGHRS and CDR2 is YFSETQ. The CDR3 DNA reads TGCGCCAGCAGCTTGGTGGCGGGGGGCAGCTACGAGCAGTACTTC. Protein: CASSLVAGGSYEQYF.

The rearrangement uses TRBV29-1 and TRBJ1-2, with a weak D call TRBD1 (6 bases). Germline loops: CDR1 SQVTM, CDR2 ANQGSEA. CDR3 length: 13 residues. The V end was cut by 6 bases, the J end by 3 bases, with 14 bases between. CDR3 coding DNA: TGCAGCGTCGCGGGGGGGCGCGACTATGGCTACACCTTC. Its protein product is CSVAGGRDYGYTF.

The rearrangement joins TRBV30 to TRBJ1-2; possible D gene TRBD1, 5 bases. The CDR3 contains 13 residues. V lost 5 bases to trimming and J lost 8 bases, with 18 bases between them. Germline loops: CDR1 GTSNPN, CDR2 SVGIG (reference sequence). DNA of the CDR3: TGTGCCTGGGAAACCCTGAGAGGGGAAGGCTACACCTTC. Translated, it gives CAWETLRGEGYTF. Combining the CDR3 with reference TRBV30 and TRBJ1-2 gives the whole variable domain SQTIHQWPATLVQPVGSPLSLECTVEGTSNPNLYWYRQAAGRGLQLLFYSVGIGQISSEVPQNLSASRPQDRQFILSSKKLLLSDSGFYLCAWETLRGEGYTFGSGTRLTVV.

CDR3 protein: CASSVGPSSNQPQHF. For the CDR3, the DNA is TGTGCCAGCAGCGTAGGCCCGAGCAGCAATCAGCCCCAGCATTTT. J is TRBJ1-5 and V is TRBV9; D remains unclear. Germline CDR1 reads SGDLS; CDR2 reads YYNGEE. CDR3 length: 15 amino acids. The ends were cut back, 0 bases at V and 1 base at J, with 8 bases in the middle.

The chain recombines TRBV7-9 with TRBJ2-7, with a tentative D call TRBD1 (6 bases). There are 16 residues in the CDR3. The germline CDR1 and CDR2 sequences are SEHNR and FQNEAQ (reference sequence). V was clipped by 6 bases and J by 3 bases, with 21 bases between them. CDR3 DNA sequence: TGTGCCAGCAGTCCTACCGGGACACCTTCCTTCTACGAGCAGTACTTC. Its translation: CASSPTGTPSFYEQYF.

V is TRBV25-1 and J is TRBJ2-7; TRBD1 matches at 9 bases. CDR3 length equals 14 residues. V gave up 1 base and J gave up 3 bases; unmatched junction bases: 1. Germline values: CDR1 MGHDK, CDR2 SYGVNS. CDR3 in amino acids: CASSESGQGYEQYF. CDR3 in DNA: TGTGCCAGCAGTGAATCGGGACAGGGCTACGAGCAGTACTTC.

This clone was seen once. The chain recombines TRBV7-9 with TRBJ1-2; unclear D gene. This CDR3 is built from 12 residues. Germline V gene sequence: CDR1 SEHNR, CDR2 FQNEAQ (reference sequence). V was pared by 1 base and J by 8 bases, with 8 bases between. CDR3: CASSLESGGYTF. The CDR3 nucleotides are TGTGCCAGCAGCTTAGAGAGCGGGGGCTACACCTTC.

This clone has only one observation. This rearrangement joins TRBV5-1 to TRBJ2-7, with 10 bases aligning to TRBD2. CDR1 and CDR2 (germline): SGHRS, YFSETQ. Trimming at V came to 5 bases and at J to 5 bases, leaving 16 bases not matched to a gene. The length of the CDR3 is 17 residues. CDR3 DNA: TGCGCCAGCAGAGACTCCAGCGGGGGGGCCCGGAACCACGAGCAGTACTTC. Translated: CASRDSSGGARNHEQYF.

V is TRBV7-8 and J is TRBJ2-7; D uncertain. This CDR3 comprises 14 residues. Germline V gives CDR1 SGHVS, CDR2 FQNEAQ. Trimming shortened V by 5 bases and J by 3 bases, and 14 bases separated the two germline ends. Here the CDR3 DNA reads TGTGCCAGCAGCCCACCCGACCGAAACTACGAGCAGTACTTC. Translation gives CASSPPDRNYEQYF.